A selection of T cell receptor beta chains follows, all from one sample in a study of T cell responses to AZD1222 COVID-19 vaccine. Produced via immunoSEQ multiplex PCR; TCRdb's table is partial and in-frame only. The table shows roughly 120,000 clones, with 80% to 95% occurring only once. The sample in question was peripheral blood, obtained 28 days after the second dose of the MenACWY control vaccine. The receptors originated from an adult who received the MenACWY meningococcal vaccine as a control. Each CDR3 is given with its conserved first and last residue. D genes are given only for firm matches. Not all rows give a size; the values are once, few, many and, for expanded clones, a class.

D gene: -
J gene: TRBJ2-2
V gene: TRBV12-3/TRBV12-4
clone size: -
CDR3 DNA: TGTGCCAGCAGTTACACCGGGGAGCTGTTTTTT
CDR3 protein: CASSYTGELFF

D gene: TRBD1
J gene: TRBJ1-1
V gene: TRBV19
clone size: -
CDR3 DNA: TGTGCCAGTAGTACCGGGACAGTCCCCCTCCTGAACACTGAAGCTTTCTTT
CDR3 protein: CASSTGTVPLLNTEAFF

D gene: TRBD2
J gene: TRBJ2-7
V gene: TRBV27
clone size: many
CDR3 DNA: TGTGCCAGCAGTTTATCGGCGGGGACTAGCGGTTACGAGCAGTACTTC
CDR3 protein: CASSLSAGTSGYEQYF

D gene: -
J gene: TRBJ2-1
V gene: TRBV5-1
clone size: once
CDR3 DNA: TGCGCCAGCAGCTTGTCGGATAACTATGAGCAGTTCTTC
CDR3 protein: CASSLSDNYEQFF

D gene: TRBD1
J gene: TRBJ2-2
V gene: TRBV3-1/TRBV3-2
clone size: -
CDR3 DNA: TGTGCCAGCAGCCAGAAGGGGGCTGCCGGGGAGCTGTTTTTT
CDR3 protein: CASSQKGAAGELFF

D gene: TRBD1
J gene: TRBJ1-5
V gene: TRBV5-6
clone size: -
CDR3 DNA: TGTGCCAGCAGCCTAGGACAGGAAAGGAAGCCCCAGCATTTT
CDR3 protein: CASSLGQERKPQHF

D gene: TRBD1
J gene: TRBJ1-5
V gene: TRBV19
clone size: -
CDR3 DNA: TGTGCCAGTAGTATAGAGTGGACAGGGAGGGTGCCCCAGCATTTT
CDR3 protein: CASSIEWTGRVPQHF

D gene: TRBD1
J gene: TRBJ1-5
V gene: TRBV18
clone size: -
CDR3 DNA: TGTGCCAGCTCACTAGGACAGGGGGGCAATCAGCCCCAGCATTTT
CDR3 protein: CASSLGQGGNQPQHF

D gene: TRBD1
J gene: TRBJ1-2
V gene: TRBV5-1
clone size: -
CDR3 DNA: TGCGCCAGCAGCTGGGGACAGGGCTATGGCTACACCTTC
CDR3 protein: CASSWGQGYGYTF

D gene: -
J gene: TRBJ2-5
V gene: TRBV11-2
clone size: -
CDR3 DNA: TGTGCCAGCAGCTTAGATCTTACAGGGAACGCGAAGACCCAGTACTTC
CDR3 protein: CASSLDLTGNAKTQYF